This TCR beta chain was identified in a study of cytomegalovirus exposure and HLA in healthy donors. The V segment lost 6 bases and the J segment 6 bases; nucleotides outside the gene matches: 12. The CDR3 covers 15 residues. The PCR ran on 60 Vbeta and 13 Jbeta primers. Generated by immunoSEQ multiplex PCR, the TCRdb table keeps only in-frame clones and is missing some. The sample records about 190,000 clones, roughly 80% being singletons. This chain joins TRBV23-1 and TRBJ1-2, with 8 positions matching TRBD1. TRBV23-1 is noted as an ORF with a role that remains uncertain. This clonotype was sampled from a man aged 50-59 years in good health and CMV-seronegative. Specimen: PBMCs. The DNA for the CDR3 is TGCGCCAGCAGCCGAAGGACAGGGATAATTCATGGCTACACCTTC. Translating gives CASSRRTGIIHGYTF.